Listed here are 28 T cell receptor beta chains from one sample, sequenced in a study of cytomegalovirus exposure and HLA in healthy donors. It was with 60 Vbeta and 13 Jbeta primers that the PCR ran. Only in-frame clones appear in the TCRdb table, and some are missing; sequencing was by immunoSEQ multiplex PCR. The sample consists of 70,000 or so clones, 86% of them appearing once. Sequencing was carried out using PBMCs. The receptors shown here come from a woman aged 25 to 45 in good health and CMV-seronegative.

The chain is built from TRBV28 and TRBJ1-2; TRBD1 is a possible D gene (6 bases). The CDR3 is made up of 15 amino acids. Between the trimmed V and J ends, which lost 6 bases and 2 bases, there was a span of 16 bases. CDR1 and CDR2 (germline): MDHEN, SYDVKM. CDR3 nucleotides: TGTGCCAGCAGCCGGGGGGCCAGGGAGAACTATGGCTACACCTTC. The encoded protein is CASSRGARENYGYTF.

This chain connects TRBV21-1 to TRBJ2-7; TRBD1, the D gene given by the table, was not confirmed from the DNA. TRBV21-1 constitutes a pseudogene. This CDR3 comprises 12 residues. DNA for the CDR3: TGTGCCAGCAGCCCCCAGGGGCGAGAGCAGTACTTC. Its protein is CASSPQGREQYF.

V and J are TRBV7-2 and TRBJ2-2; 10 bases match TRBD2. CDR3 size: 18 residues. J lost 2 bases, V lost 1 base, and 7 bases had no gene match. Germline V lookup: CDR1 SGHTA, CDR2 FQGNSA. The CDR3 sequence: CASSLDVWTSGNTGELFF. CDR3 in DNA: TGTGCCAGCAGCTTAGATGTGTGGACTAGCGGAAACACCGGGGAGCTGTTTTTT.

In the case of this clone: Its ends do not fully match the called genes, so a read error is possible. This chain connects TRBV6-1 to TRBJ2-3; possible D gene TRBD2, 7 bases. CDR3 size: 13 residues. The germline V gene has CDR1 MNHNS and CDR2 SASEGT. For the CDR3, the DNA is TGTGCCAGCAAAGGGGGGGCAACAGATATGCAGTATTTT. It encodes CASKGGATDMQYF.

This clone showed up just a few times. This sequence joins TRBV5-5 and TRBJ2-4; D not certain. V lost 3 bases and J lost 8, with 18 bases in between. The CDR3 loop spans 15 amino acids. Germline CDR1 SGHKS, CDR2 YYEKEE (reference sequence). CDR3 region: CASSSKTPHLDIQYF. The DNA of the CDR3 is TGTGCCAGCAGCTCTAAGACTCCACATTTGGACATTCAGTACTTC. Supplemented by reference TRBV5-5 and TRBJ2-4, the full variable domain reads DAGVTQSPTHLIKTRGQQVTLRCSPISGHKSVSWYQQVLGQGPQFIFQYYEKEERGRGNFPDRFSARQFPNYSSELNVNALLLGDSALYLCASSSKTPHLDIQYFGAGTRLSVL.

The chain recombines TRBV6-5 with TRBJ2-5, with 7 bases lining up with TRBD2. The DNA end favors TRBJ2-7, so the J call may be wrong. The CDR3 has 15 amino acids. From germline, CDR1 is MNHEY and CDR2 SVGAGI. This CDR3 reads CASSYSWGGSYEQYF. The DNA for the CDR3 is TGTGCCAGCAGTTACTCTTGGGGGGGTTCCTACGAGCAGTACTTC.

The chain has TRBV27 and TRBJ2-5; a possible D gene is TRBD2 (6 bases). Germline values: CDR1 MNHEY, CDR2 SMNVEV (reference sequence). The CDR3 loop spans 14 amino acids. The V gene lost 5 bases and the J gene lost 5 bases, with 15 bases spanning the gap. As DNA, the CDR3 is TGTGCCAGCAGTCCCCGTGGAGGGGTCGAGACCCAGTACTTC. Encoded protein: CASSPRGGVETQYF.

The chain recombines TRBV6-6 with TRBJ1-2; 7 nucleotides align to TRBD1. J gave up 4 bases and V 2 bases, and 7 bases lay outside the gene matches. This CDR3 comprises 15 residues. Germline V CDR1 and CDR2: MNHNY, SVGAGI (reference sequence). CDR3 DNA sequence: TGTGCCAGCAGTTACGGGCAGGGGGGTGGCTATGGCTACACCTTC. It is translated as CASSYGQGGGYGYTF.

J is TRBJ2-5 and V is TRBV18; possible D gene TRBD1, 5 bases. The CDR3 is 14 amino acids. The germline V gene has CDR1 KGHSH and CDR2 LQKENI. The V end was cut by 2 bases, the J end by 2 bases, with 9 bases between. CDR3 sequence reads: CASSPDRGQETQYF. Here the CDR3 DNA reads TGTGCCAGCTCACCAGACAGAGGTCAAGAGACCCAGTACTTC.

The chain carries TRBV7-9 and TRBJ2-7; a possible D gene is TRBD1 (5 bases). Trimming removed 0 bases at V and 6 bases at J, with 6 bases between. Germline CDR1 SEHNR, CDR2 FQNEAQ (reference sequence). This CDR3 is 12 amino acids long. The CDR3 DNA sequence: TGTGCCAGCAGCTTAGCAGGGGTCGAGCAGTACTTC. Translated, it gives CASSLAGVEQYF. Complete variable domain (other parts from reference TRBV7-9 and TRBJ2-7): DTGVSQNPRHKITKRGQNVTFRCDPISEHNRLYWYRQTLGQGPEFLTYFQNEAQLEKSRLLSDRFSAERPKGSFSTLEIQRTEQGDSAMYLCASSLAGVEQYFGPGTRLTVT.

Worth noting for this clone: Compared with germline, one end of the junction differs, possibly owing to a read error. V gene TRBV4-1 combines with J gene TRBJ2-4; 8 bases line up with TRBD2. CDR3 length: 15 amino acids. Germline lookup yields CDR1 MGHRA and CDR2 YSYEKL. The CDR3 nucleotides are TGCGCCGGCAGCCAAGATCCGCGGGGGGTGAACATTCAGTACTTC. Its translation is CAGSQDPRGVNIQYF.

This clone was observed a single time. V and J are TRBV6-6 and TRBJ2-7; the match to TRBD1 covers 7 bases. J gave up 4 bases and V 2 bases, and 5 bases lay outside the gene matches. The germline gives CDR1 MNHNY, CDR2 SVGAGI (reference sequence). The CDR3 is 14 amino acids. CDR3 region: CASSYGGQEYEQYF. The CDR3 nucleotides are TGTGCCAGCAGTTACGGTGGACAGGAGTACGAGCAGTACTTC.

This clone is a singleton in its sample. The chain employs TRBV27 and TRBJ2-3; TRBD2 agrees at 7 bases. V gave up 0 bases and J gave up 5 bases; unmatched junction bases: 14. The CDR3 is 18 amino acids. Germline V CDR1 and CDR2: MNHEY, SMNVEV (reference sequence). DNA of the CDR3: TGTGCCAGCAGTTTATCCCAGCCAGGGCTAGCGGTGATAGATACGCAGTATTTT. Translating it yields CASSLSQPGLAVIDTQYF.

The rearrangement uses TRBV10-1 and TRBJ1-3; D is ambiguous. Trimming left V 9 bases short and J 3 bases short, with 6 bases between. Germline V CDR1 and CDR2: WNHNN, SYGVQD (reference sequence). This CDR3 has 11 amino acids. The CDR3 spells CASRGGNTIYF. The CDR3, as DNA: TGCGCCAGTAGAGGTGGAAACACCATATATTTT.

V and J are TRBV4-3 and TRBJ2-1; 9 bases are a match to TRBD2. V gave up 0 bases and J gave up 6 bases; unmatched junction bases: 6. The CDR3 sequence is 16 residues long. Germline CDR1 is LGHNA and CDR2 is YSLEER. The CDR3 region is CASSQDPPSGTNEQFF. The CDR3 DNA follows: TGCGCCAGCAGCCAAGACCCCCCTAGCGGGACCAATGAGCAGTTCTTC.

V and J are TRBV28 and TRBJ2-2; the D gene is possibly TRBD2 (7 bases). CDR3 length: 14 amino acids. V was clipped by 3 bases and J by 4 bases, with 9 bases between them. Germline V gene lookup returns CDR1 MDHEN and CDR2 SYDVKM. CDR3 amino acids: CASSLGGRTGELFF. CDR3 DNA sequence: TGTGCCAGCAGTTTGGGGGGGCGCACCGGGGAGCTGTTTTTT. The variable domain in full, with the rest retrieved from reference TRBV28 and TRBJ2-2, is DVKVTQSSRYLVKRTGEKVFLECVQDMDHENMFWYRQDPGLGLRLIYFSYDVKMKEKGDIPEGYSVSREKKERFSLILESASTNQTSMYLCASSLGGRTGELFFGEGSRLTVL.

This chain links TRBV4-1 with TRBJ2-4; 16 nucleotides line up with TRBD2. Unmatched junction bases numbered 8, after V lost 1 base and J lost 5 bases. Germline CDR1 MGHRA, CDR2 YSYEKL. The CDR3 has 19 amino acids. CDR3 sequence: CASSQAPGLAGGEENIQYF. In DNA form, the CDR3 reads TGCGCCAGCAGCCAAGCACCGGGACTAGCGGGAGGGGAAGAAAACATTCAGTACTTC.

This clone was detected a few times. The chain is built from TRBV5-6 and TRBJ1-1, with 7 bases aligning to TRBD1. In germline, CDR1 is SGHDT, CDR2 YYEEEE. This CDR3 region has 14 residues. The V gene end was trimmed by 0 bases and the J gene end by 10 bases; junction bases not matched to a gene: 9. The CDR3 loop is CASSLGTGIPGAFF. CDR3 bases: TGTGCCAGCAGCTTGGGGACAGGCATCCCGGGAGCTTTCTTT.

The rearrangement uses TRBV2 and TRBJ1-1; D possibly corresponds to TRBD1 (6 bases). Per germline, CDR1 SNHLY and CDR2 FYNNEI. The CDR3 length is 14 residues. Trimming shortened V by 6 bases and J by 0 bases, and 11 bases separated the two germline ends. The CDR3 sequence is CASRVDRLNTEAFF. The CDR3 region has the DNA TGTGCCAGCAGGGTGGACAGACTGAACACTGAAGCTTTCTTT. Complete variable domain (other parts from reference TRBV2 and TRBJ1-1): EPEVTQTPSHQVTQMGQEVILRCVPISNHLYFYWYRQILGQKVEFLVSFYNNEISEKSEIFDDQFSVERPDGSNFTLKIRSTKLEDSAMYFCASRVDRLNTEAFFGQGTRLTVV.

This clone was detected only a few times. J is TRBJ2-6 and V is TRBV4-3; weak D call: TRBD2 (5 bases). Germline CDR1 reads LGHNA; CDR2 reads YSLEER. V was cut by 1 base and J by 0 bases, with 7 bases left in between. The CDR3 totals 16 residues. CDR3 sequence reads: CASSQAEGSGANVLTF. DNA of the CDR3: TGCGCCAGCAGCCAAGCCGAGGGCTCTGGGGCCAACGTCCTGACTTTC.

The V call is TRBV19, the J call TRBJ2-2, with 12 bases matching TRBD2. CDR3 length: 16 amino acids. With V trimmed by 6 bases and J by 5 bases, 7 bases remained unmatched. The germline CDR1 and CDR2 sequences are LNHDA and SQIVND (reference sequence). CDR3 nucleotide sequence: TGTGCCAGTAGATGGACTAGCGGGATTTTAACCGGGGAGCTGTTTTTT. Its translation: CASRWTSGILTGELFF.

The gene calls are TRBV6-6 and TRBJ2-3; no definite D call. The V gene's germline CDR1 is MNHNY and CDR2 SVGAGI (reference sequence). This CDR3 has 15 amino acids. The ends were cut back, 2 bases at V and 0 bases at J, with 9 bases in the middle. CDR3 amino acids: CASSYTPFSTDTQYF. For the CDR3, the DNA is TGTGCCAGCAGTTACACACCTTTTAGCACAGATACGCAGTATTTT.

The CDR3 reads CASSPKSSYNSPLHF. CDR3 nucleotides: TGTGCCAGCAGCCCTAAGAGCTCCTATAATTCACCCCTCCACTTT. This chain joins TRBV5-4 and TRBJ1-6; D not resolved. The germline CDR1 and CDR2 sequences are SGHNT and YYREEE (reference sequence). Trimming pared 4 bases from V and 0 bases from J, leaving 8 bases between. The CDR3 runs 15 residues.

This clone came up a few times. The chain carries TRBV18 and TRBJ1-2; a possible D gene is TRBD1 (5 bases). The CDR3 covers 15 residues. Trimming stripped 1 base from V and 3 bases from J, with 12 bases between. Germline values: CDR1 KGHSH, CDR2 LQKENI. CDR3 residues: CASSPQGIRDYGYTF. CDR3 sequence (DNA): TGTGCCAGCTCACCACAGGGGATTCGTGACTATGGCTACACCTTC.

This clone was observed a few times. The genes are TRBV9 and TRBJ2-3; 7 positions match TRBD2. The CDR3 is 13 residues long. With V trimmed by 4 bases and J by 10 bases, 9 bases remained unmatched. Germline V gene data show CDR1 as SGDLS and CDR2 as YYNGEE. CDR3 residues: CASSTRTRESQYF. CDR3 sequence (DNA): TGTGCCAGCAGCACGCGGACTAGAGAGTCGCAGTATTTT.

Here the CDR3 reads CASSESTSGRVYEQFF. The CDR3, as DNA: TGCGCCAGCAGTGAGTCTACTAGCGGGAGAGTGTATGAGCAGTTCTTC. This chain links TRBV10-2 with TRBJ2-1, with TRBD2 identical over 11 bases. V was pared by 0 bases and J by 8 bases, with 6 bases of the junction left unmatched. Germline values: CDR1 WSHSY, CDR2 SAAADI. This CDR3 region has 16 residues.

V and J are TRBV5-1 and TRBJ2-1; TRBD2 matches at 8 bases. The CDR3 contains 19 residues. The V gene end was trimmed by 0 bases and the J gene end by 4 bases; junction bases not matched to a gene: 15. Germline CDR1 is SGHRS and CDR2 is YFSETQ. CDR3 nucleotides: TGCGCCAGCAGCTTGGAGGGTAGCGGGACGCTATTTGAATACAATGAGCAGTTCTTC. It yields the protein CASSLEGSGTLFEYNEQFF.

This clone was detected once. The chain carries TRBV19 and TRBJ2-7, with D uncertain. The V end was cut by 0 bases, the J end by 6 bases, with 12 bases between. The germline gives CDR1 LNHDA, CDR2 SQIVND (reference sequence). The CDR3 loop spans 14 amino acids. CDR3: CASSIDDRYPEQYF. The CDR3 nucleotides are TGTGCCAGTAGTATAGATGATAGATATCCCGAGCAGTACTTC.